This T cell receptor (beta chain) was captured by sequencing in a study of neoadjuvant anti-PD-1 for oral cavity cancer. V was shortened by 6 bases and J by 1 base, with 12 bases between the two germline ends. The CDR3 extends over 14 amino acids. Germline loops: CDR1 MNHNY, CDR2 SVGAGI (reference sequence). Sequenced by immunoSEQ multiplex PCR; TCRdb stores in-frame clones only, minus some. The data hold 12,000 to 15,000 clones, with roughly 64% observed a single time. This chain uses TRBV6-6 with TRBJ1-1; D uncertain. The source was PBMCs, collected before nivolumab (anti-PD-1) treatment. The receptor was derived from a person aged 35-79 years with oral cavity squamous cell carcinoma. CDR3 bases: TGTGCCAGCAGGGAGGGTTGGGAGAACACTGAAGCTTTCTTT. Translated, it gives CASREGWENTEAFF.